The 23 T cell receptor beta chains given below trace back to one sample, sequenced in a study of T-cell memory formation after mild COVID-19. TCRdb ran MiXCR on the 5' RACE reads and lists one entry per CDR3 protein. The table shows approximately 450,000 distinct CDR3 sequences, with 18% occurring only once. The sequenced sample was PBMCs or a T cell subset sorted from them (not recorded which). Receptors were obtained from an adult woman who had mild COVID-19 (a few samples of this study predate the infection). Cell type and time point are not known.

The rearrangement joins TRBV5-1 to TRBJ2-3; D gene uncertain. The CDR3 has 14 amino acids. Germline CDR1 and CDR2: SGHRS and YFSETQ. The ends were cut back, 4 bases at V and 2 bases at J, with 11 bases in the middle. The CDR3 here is CASSTWAATDTQYF. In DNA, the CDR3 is TGCGCCAGCAGCACATGGGCCGCCACAGATACGCAGTATTTT.

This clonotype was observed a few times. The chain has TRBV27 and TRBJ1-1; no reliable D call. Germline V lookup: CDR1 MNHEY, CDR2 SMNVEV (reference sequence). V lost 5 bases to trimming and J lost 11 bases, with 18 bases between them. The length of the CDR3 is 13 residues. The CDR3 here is CASSVLGVARAFF. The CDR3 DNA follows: TGTGCCAGCAGTGTCCTCGGGGTAGCCCGGGCTTTCTTT.

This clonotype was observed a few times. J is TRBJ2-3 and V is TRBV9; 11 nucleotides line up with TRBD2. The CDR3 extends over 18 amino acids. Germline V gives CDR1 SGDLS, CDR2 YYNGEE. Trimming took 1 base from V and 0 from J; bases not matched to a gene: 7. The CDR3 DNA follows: TGTGCCAGCAGCGTACGACTAGCGGGGTCTTCTAGCACAGATACGCAGTATTTT. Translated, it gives CASSVRLAGSSSTDTQYF.

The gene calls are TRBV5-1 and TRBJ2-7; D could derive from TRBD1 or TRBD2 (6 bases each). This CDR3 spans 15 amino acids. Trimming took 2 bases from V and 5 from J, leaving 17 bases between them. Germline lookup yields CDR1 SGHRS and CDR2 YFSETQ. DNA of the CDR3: TGCGCCAGCAGCTTCCAACCAGGGGAGGTAAACGAGCAGTACTTC. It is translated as CASSFQPGEVNEQYF.

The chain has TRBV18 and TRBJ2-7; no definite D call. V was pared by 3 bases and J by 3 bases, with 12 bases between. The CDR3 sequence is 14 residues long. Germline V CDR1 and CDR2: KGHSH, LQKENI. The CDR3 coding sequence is TGTGCCAGCTCACCTCCCCAGGACGTCTACGAGCAGTACTTC. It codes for CASSPPQDVYEQYF.

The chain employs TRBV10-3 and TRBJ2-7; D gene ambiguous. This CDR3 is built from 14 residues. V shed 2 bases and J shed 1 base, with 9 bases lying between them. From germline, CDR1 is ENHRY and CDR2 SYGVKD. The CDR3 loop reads CAISEDRASYEQYF. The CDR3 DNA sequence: TGTGCCATCAGTGAGGATCGGGCATCCTACGAGCAGTACTTC.

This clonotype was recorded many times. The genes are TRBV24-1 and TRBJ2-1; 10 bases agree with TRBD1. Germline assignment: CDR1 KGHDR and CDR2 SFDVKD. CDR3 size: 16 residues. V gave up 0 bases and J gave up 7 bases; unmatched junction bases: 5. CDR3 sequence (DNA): TGTGCCACCAGTGATTTGCGGGACAGGGGCACTAATGAGCAGTTCTTC. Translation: CATSDLRDRGTNEQFF.

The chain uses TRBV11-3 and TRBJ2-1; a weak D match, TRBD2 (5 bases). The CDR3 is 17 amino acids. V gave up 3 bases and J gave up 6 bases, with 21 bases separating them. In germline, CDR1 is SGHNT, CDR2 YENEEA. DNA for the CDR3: TGTGCCAGCAGCTTTAAGGAGACCCCAGGAAGCGGCAATGAGCAGTTCTTC. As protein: CASSFKETPGSGNEQFF.

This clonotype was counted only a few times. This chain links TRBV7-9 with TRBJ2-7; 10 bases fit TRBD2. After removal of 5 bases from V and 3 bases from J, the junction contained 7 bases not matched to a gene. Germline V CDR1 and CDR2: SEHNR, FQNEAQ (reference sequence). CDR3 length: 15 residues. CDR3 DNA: TGTGCCAGCAGCAGTCAGCGGGGGGGCCTCTACGAGCAGTACTTC. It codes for CASSSQRGGLYEQYF.

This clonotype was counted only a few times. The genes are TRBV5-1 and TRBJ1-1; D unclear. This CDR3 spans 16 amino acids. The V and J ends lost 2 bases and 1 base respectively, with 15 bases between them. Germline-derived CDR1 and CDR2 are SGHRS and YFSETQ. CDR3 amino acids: CASSFPDRGGNTEAFF. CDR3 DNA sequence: TGCGCCAGCAGCTTCCCGGACCGGGGTGGGAACACTGAAGCTTTCTTT.

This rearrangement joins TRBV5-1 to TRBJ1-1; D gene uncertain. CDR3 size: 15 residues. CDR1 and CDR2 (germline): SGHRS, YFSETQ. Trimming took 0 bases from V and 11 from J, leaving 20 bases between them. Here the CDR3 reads CASSLAAGFTAKAFF. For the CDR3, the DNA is TGCGCCAGCAGCTTGGCGGCGGGTTTTACAGCCAAGGCTTTCTTT. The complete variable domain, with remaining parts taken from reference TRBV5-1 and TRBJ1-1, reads KAGVTQTPRYLIKTRGQQVTLSCSPISGHRSVSWYQQTPGQGLQFLFEYFSETQRNKGNFPGRFSGRQFSNSRSEMNVSTLELGDSALYLCASSLAAGFTAKAFFGQGTRLTVV.

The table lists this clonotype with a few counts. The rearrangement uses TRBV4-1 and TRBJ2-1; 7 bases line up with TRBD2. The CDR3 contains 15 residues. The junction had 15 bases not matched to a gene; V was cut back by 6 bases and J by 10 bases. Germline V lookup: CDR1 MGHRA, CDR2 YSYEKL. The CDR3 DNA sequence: TGCGCCAGCAGGGCTGGAGCGGGAACCGGTAGCGAGCAGTTCTTC. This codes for CASRAGAGTGSEQFF.

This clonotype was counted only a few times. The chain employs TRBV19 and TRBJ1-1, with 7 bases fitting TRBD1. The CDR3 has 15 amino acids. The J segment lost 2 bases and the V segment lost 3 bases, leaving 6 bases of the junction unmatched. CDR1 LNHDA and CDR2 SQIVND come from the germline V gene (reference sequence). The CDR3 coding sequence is TGTGCCAGTAGTATCAGGGGGGGCTTCAACACTGAAGCTTTCTTT. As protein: CASSIRGGFNTEAFF.

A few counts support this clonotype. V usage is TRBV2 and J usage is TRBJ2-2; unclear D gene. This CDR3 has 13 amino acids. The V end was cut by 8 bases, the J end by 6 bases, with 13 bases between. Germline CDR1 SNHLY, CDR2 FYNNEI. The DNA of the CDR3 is TGTGCCAGCTCCTTTCGCAAGGCCGGGGAGCTGTTTTTT. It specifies CASSFRKAGELFF.

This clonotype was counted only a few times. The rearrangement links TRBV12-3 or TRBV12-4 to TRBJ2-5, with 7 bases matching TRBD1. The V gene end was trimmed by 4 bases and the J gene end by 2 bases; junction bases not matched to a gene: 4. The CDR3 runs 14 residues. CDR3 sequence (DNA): TGTGCCAGCAGTTCGAACAGGGGACAAGAGACCCAGTACTTC. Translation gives CASSSNRGQETQYF.

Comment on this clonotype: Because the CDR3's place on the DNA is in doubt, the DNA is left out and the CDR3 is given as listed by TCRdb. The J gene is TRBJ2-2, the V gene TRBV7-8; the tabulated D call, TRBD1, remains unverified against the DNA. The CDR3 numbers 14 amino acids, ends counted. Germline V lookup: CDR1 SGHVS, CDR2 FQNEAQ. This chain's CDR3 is CASSSDFSGPELFF.

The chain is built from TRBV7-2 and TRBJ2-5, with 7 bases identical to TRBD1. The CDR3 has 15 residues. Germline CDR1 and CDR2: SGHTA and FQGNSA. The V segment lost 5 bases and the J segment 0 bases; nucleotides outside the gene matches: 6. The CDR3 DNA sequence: TGTGCCAGCAGCACCCAGGACAGGTACCAAGAGACCCAGTACTTC. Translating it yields CASSTQDRYQETQYF.

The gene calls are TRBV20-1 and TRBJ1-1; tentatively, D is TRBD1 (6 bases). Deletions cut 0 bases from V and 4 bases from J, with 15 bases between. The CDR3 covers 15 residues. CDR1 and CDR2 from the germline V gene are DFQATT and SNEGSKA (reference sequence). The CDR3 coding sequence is TGCAGTGCTAGAGATCACAGGGCAAGGGTCACTGAAGCTTTCTTT. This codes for CSARDHRARVTEAFF.

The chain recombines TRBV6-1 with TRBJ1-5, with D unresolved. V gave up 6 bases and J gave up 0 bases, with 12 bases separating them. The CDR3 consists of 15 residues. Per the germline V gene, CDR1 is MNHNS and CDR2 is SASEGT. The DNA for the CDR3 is TGTGCCAGCAGCTTCCGCCGCTATAGCAATCAGCCCCAGCATTTT. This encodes CASSFRRYSNQPQHF.

The CDR3 bases are TGTGCCACCAGCAGAGTTATGACTGAAGCTTTCTTT. It is translated as CATSRVMTEAFF. V is TRBV15 and J is TRBJ1-1, with D unresolved. CDR3 size: 12 residues. Trimming removed 1 base from V and 5 bases from J, with 5 bases in between. Germline V gene data show CDR1 as LNHNV and CDR2 as YYDKDF (reference sequence).

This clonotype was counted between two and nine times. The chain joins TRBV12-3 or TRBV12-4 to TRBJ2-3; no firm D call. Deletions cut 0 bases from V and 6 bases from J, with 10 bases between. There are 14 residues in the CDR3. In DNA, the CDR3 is TGTGCCAGCAGTTTAGCGACGCCGCCGGATACGCAGTATTTT. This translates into CASSLATPPDTQYF.

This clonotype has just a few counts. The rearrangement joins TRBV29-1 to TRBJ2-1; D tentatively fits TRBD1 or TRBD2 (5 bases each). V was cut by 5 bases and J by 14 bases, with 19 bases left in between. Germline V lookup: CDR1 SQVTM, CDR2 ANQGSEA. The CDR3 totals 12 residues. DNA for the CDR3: TGCAGCGTTAGCTCCTGGGGGAGTGATGAGTTCTTC. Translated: CSVSSWGSDEFF.

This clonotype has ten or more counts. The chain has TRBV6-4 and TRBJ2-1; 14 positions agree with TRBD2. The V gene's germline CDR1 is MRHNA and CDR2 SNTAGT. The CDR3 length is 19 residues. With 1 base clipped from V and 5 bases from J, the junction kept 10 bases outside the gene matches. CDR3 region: CASSDWTSGGPDTHNEQFF. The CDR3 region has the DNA TGTGCCAGCAGTGACTGGACTAGCGGGGGGCCCGACACCCACAATGAGCAGTTCTTC.